This TCR beta chain derives from a study of blood T cell repertoires in COVID-19. Study details: Collection of acute and convalescent COVID-19 samples took place in the United States, Italy and Spain. In each case, the material was cDNA or gDNA derived from T cells, B-cell-depleted T cells, or PBMCs.

Original processing methods: Reference gene primers were amplified, and this amplification served to estimate nucleated cell counts. Some clones are missing from TCRdb's copy, which holds only in-frame ones; the method was immunoSEQ multiplex PCR. The DNA gave D and trimming, while V, J and clone size come from that table. The data hold a few hundred thousand clones, with more than 75% observed a single time. Trimming took 9 bases from V and 5 from J, leaving 10 bases between them. The CDR3 consists of 11 residues. Germline V lookup: CDR1 SNHLY, CDR2 FYNNEI. Seattle patients were enrolled while actively infected and followed longitudinally.

The source is a woman between 25 and 40 years old with COVID-19, enrolled during active disease. The sample comprised peripheral blood. The gene calls are TRBV2 and TRBJ1-2, with D maybe TRBD1 (6 bases). The CDR3 here is CASVQGYGYTF. The DNA for the CDR3 is TGTGCCAGTGTTCAGGGGTATGGCTACACCTTC. Using reference TRBV2 and TRBJ1-2 for the parts outside the CDR3, the full variable domain is EPEVTQTPSHQVTQMGQEVILRCVPISNHLYFYWYRQILGQKVEFLVSFYNNEISEKSEIFDDQFSVERPDGSNFTLKIRSTKLEDSAMYFCASVQGYGYTFGSGTRLTVV.